A single sample gave rise to the 26 T cell receptor beta chains below, sequenced in a study of shared clonotypes between healthy human individuals. Method: immunoSEQ multiplex PCR; TCRdb's copy keeps in-frame clones and lacks some. The table lists 550,000 to 650,000 clones, 95% to 96% of them singletons. The naive CD8 subset, CD45RO-negative cells positively selected for CCR7, excluded terminally differentiated effector memory CD45RA+ cells. Sequenced sample: naive CD8+ T cells sorted from blood. The receptors originated from a woman in her thirties in good health.

This rearrangement joins TRBV5-5 to TRBJ1-2; TRBD1 aligns across 7 bases. After removal of 4 bases from V and 2 bases from J, the junction contained 8 bases not matched to a gene. The CDR3 totals 15 residues. CDR1 and CDR2 (germline): SGHKS, YYEKEE (reference sequence). CDR3 nucleotide sequence: TGTGCCAGCAGCCTAGGGACAGCAGCGAACTATGGCTACACCTTC. Protein product: CASSLGTAANYGYTF.

The chain carries TRBV19 and TRBJ1-5; TRBD1 matches at 8 bases. Unmatched junction bases numbered 5, after V lost 0 bases and J lost 7 bases. CDR1 LNHDA and CDR2 SQIVND come from the germline V gene (reference sequence). The CDR3 sequence is 15 residues long. CDR3 in amino acids: CASSIELQGGQPQHF. CDR3 in DNA: TGTGCCAGTAGTATAGAACTACAGGGGGGACAGCCCCAGCATTTT.

Details on this clone: Distinct nucleotide sequences in the sample also encode this CDR3. The V call is TRBV29-1, the J call TRBJ2-7; no firm D call. V gave up 4 bases and J gave up 4 bases, with 8 bases separating them. The CDR3 is made up of 11 amino acids. Germline lookup yields CDR1 SQVTM and CDR2 ANQGSEA. The CDR3 loop is CSVAEGYEQYF. CDR3 nucleotide sequence: TGCAGCGTTGCTGAAGGGTACGAGCAGTACTTC.

V and J are TRBV11-2 and TRBJ2-7, with 8 positions matching TRBD2. Germline CDR1 is SGHAT and CDR2 is FQNNGV. The J segment lost 3 bases and the V segment lost 3 bases, leaving 7 bases of the junction unmatched. The CDR3 contains 15 residues. In DNA form, the CDR3 reads TGTGCCAGCAGCTTGGGCCTAGCGGGTGGCTACGAGCAGTACTTC. Amino acid sequence: CASSLGLAGGYEQYF.

This chain joins TRBV5-1 and TRBJ2-2, with D unclear. This CDR3 comprises 15 residues. Germline V gives CDR1 SGHRS, CDR2 YFSETQ. V dropped 0 bases and J dropped 0 bases, with 6 bases sitting between them. The CDR3, as DNA: TGCGCCAGCAGCTTGGGGAGATCGAACACCGGGGAGCTGTTTTTT. Its translation is CASSLGRSNTGELFF.

This rearrangement joins TRBV7-9 to TRBJ1-1, with a tentative D call TRBD1 (5 bases). The CDR3 spans 14 residues. The V gene lost 4 bases and the J gene lost 5 bases, with 14 bases spanning the gap. CDR1 and CDR2 (germline): SEHNR, FQNEAQ (reference sequence). The CDR3 spells CASSSAGVSTEAFF. CDR3 coding DNA: TGTGCCAGCAGCTCAGCGGGGGTTAGTACTGAAGCTTTCTTT.

This rearrangement joins TRBV21-1 to TRBJ1-1. TRBV21-1 is noted as a pseudogene. The CDR3 is 15 amino acids. The CDR3 nucleotides read TGTGCCAGCAGCAGGGGTGGGGGGAAGGACACTGAAGCTTTCTTT. It specifies CASSRGGGKDTEAFF.

The CDR3 nucleotides are TGTGCCAGCAGGGAAGCGGGAGGGCCGTACGAGCAGTACTTC. This codes for CASREAGGPYEQYF. The chain employs TRBV28 and TRBJ2-7, with 10 positions matching TRBD2. The ends lost 6 bases at V and 4 bases at J; junction bases unmatched: 6. The CDR3 runs to 14 residues. The germline V gene has CDR1 MDHEN and CDR2 SYDVKM.

The rearrangement joins TRBV7-9 to TRBJ2-7, with D hard to call. This CDR3 has 12 amino acids. Per germline, CDR1 SEHNR and CDR2 FQNEAQ (reference sequence). V dropped 1 base and J dropped 4 bases, with 5 bases sitting between them. In DNA form, the CDR3 reads TGTGCCAGCAGCTTAGGGTTTTACGAGCAGTACTTC. Protein product: CASSLGFYEQYF.

For this clone: An end of the junction differs from the germline gene, which may be a read error. For the CDR3, the DNA is TGTGCCAGCAGTCAAGCACGGGGCTACACCTTC. Protein sequence: CASSQARGYTF. The rearrangement joins TRBV2 to TRBJ1-2; D not certain. The CDR3 totals 11 residues. Germline CDR1 is SNHLY and CDR2 is FYNNEI.

This sequence joins TRBV30 and TRBJ2-7, with no clear D. The CDR3 loop spans 13 amino acids. Germline CDR1 GTSNPN, CDR2 SVGIG (reference sequence). The V gene lost 0 bases and the J gene lost 1 base, with 7 bases spanning the gap. The CDR3 DNA reads as TGTGCCTGGAGTGTAAGTTGGTCCTACGAGCAGTACTTC. This encodes CAWSVSWSYEQYF.

This chain joins TRBV7-9 and TRBJ2-5; TRBD2 matches 7 bases. The DNA end lines up better with TRBJ2-7; the J call may be wrong. The CDR3 is made up of 13 amino acids. Germline V CDR1 and CDR2: SEHNR, FQNEAQ (reference sequence). CDR3 sequence: CASSTRGEHEQYF. As DNA, the CDR3 is TGTGCCAGCAGCACCCGGGGGGAACACGAGCAGTACTTC.

The V call is TRBV7-9, the J call TRBJ2-7; TRBD2 matches 8 bases. The CDR3 is made up of 15 amino acids. The J segment lost 3 bases and the V segment lost 5 bases, leaving 9 bases of the junction unmatched. Germline assignment: CDR1 SEHNR and CDR2 FQNEAQ (reference sequence). CDR3 bases: TGTGCCAGCAGCACGCCGGGACTAGGTGTCTACGAGCAGTACTTC. This sequence encodes CASSTPGLGVYEQYF.

This CDR3 reads CATSRGRDRYDEQFF. In DNA, the CDR3 is TGTGCCACCAGCAGGGGCCGGGACAGGTACGATGAGCAGTTCTTC. The rearrangement joins TRBV15 to TRBJ2-1; TRBD1 agrees at 8 bases. Germline values: CDR1 LNHNV, CDR2 YYDKDF (reference sequence). The V gene end was trimmed by 3 bases and the J gene end by 8 bases; junction bases not matched to a gene: 9. This CDR3 has 15 amino acids.

The rearrangement links TRBV27 to TRBJ2-1; D is possibly TRBD1 or TRBD2 (5 bases each). Per germline, CDR1 MNHEY and CDR2 SMNVEV (reference sequence). Between the trimmed V and J ends, which lost 5 bases and 3 bases, there was a span of 17 bases. The CDR3 extends over 16 amino acids. CDR3 sequence: CASSVMGRTFYNEQFF. CDR3 coding DNA: TGTGCCAGCAGTGTAATGGGACGGACCTTCTACAATGAGCAGTTCTTC.

The V call is TRBV27, the J call TRBJ2-7; D unresolved. This CDR3 comprises 14 residues. V was trimmed by 2 bases and J by 3 bases, leaving 11 bases between them. CDR1 and CDR2 from the germline V gene are MNHEY and SMNVEV (reference sequence). CDR3: CASSLGRNLYEQYF. The CDR3 DNA reads as TGTGCCAGCAGTTTAGGTAGGAATCTCTACGAGCAGTACTTC.

The V gene is TRBV29-1, the J gene TRBJ2-6; no firm D call. Germline CDR1 reads SQVTM; CDR2 reads ANQGSEA. Trimming stripped 0 bases from V and 0 bases from J, with 9 bases between. This CDR3 has 16 amino acids. The CDR3 reads CSVEELESSGANVLTF. DNA for the CDR3: TGCAGCGTTGAAGAGCTAGAGAGCTCTGGGGCCAACGTCCTGACTTTC.

The chain joins TRBV27 to TRBJ2-2; D is perhaps TRBD1 (6 bases). V was pared by 5 bases and J by 6 bases, with 13 bases between. CDR3 length: 14 amino acids. The germline V gene has CDR1 MNHEY and CDR2 SMNVEV (reference sequence). The CDR3 DNA sequence: TGTGCCAGCAGTATCAGGGGACCTGCCGGGGAGCTGTTTTTT. As protein: CASSIRGPAGELFF.

The V call is TRBV5-1, the J call TRBJ1-2; 9 bases agree with TRBD1. The CDR3 consists of 13 residues. In germline, CDR1 is SGHRS, CDR2 YFSETQ. J was trimmed by 8 bases and V by 9 bases; bases with no gene match: 11. The CDR3 region is CAINTGGAEGYTF. CDR3 bases: TGCGCCATCAATACAGGGGGCGCGGAGGGCTACACCTTC.

V gene TRBV2 combines with J gene TRBJ2-2; tentatively, D is TRBD2 (6 bases). The CDR3 totals 18 residues. Trimming cost V 4 bases and J 3 bases, with 21 bases left between them. CDR1 is SNHLY, CDR2 FYNNEI, per germline. CDR3 sequence reads: CASSGGLLGWGDTGELFF. The CDR3 region has the DNA TGTGCCAGCAGTGGCGGTTTATTAGGTTGGGGGGACACCGGGGAGCTGTTTTTT.

The chain couples TRBV27 to TRBJ2-7; 13 positions agree with TRBD2. CDR1 is MNHEY and CDR2 is SMNVEV in the germline V gene (reference sequence). After removal of 5 bases from V and 2 bases from J, the junction contained 3 bases not matched to a gene. The CDR3 extends over 15 amino acids. The CDR3 loop reads CASSDGTSGTYEQYF. In DNA, the CDR3 is TGTGCCAGCAGTGACGGGACTAGCGGGACCTACGAGCAGTACTTC.

This chain connects TRBV27 to TRBJ1-5; tentatively, D is TRBD1 (5 bases). The germline V gene encodes CDR1 MNHEY and CDR2 SMNVEV (reference sequence). V was cut by 6 bases and J by 0 bases, with 15 bases left in between. The CDR3 extends over 16 amino acids. The CDR3 nucleotides read TGTGCCAGCAGGCTAGGGACGCACTATAGCAATCAGCCCCAGCATTTT. This encodes CASRLGTHYSNQPQHF.

The genes are TRBV5-4 and TRBJ2-5; TRBD2 is a possible D gene (5 bases). This CDR3 has 13 residues. The germline V and J ends were trimmed by 10 bases and 7 bases, with 20 bases remaining between them. Germline V gene data show CDR1 as SGHNT and CDR2 as YYREEE (reference sequence). Here the CDR3 reads CAFLPSAGGTQYF. The CDR3 bases are TGTGCCTTCTTGCCCAGCGCGGGCGGGACCCAGTACTTC.

The chain is built from TRBV16 and TRBJ1-2; TRBD1 might be the D (5 bases). Looked up from germline, CDR1 is KGHSY and CDR2 is FQNENV. Trimming stripped 0 bases from V and 4 bases from J, with 12 bases between. This CDR3 has 15 amino acids. The CDR3 bases are TGTGCCAGCAGCCAATCGAGGCAGGGTAGCTATGGCTACACCTTC. It specifies CASSQSRQGSYGYTF.

J is TRBJ1-3 and V is TRBV28, with 8 nucleotides matching TRBD1. Trimming cost V 8 bases and J 3 bases; bases outside gene matches: 12. CDR3 size: 16 residues. CDR1 is MDHEN and CDR2 is SYDVKM in the germline V gene. The CDR3 region is CASQQTGQGFGNTIYF. CDR3 DNA: TGTGCCAGCCAACAAACCGGACAGGGTTTTGGAAACACCATATATTTT.

The V gene is TRBV11-2, the J gene TRBJ2-1; tentative D call: TRBD2 (5 bases). V lost 1 base and J lost 7, with 14 bases in between. This CDR3 has 15 residues. CDR1 SGHAT and CDR2 FQNNGV come from the germline V gene. CDR3 bases: TGTGCCAGCAGCTTAGTCGTCCAGACGGGGAATGAGCAGTTCTTC. Its protein product is CASSLVVQTGNEQFF.